Reported below is one TCR beta chain. The data originate from a study of CD8 T cells in Susac syndrome. Sequencing of TCR beta drew on CD8+ and CD4+ T cells from blood. The CD8+ and CD4+ T cells were negatively isolated, with the TEMRA cells enriched by FACS. The V end was cut by 3 bases, the J end by 10 bases, with 20 bases between. The germline CDR1 and CDR2 sequences are SEHNR and FQNEAQ (reference sequence). This CDR3 contains 15 residues. Random-hexamer reverse transcription was applied to roughly 0.5 to 1 ug RNA. The method of amplification for TCR beta CDR3 was immunoSEQ multiplex PCR, covering 54 Vbeta and 13 Jbeta. MiXCR, applied by TCRdb to the immunoSEQ multiplex PCR reads, yields one record per CDR3 protein. The data hold some 180,000 distinct CDR3 sequences, with around 96% observed a single time.

Sequencing used CD4+ T cells from PBMCs. The source is a human donor in good health. The chain has TRBV7-9 and TRBJ2-3, with D uncertain. CDR3 nucleotide sequence: TGTGCCAGCAGCTTCCCCCGGACCACCGAGGTGTCGCAGTATTTT. This codes for CASSFPRTTEVSQYF. The full variable domain, in which reference TRBV7-9 and TRBJ2-3 provide the parts outside the CDR3, is DTGVSQNPRHKITKRGQNVTFRCDPISEHNRLYWYRQTLGQGPEFLTYFQNEAQLEKSRLLSDRFSAERPKGSFSTLEIQRTEQGDSAMYLCASSFPRTTEVSQYFGPGTRLTVL.